A selection of T cell receptor beta chains follows, all from one sample in a study of response to subunit inactivated influenza vaccine. One entry per CDR3 protein results from TCRdb running MiXCR on the RT-PCR reads. The table has approximately 490,000 distinct CDR3 sequences, less than 7.5% seen once; the top ten hold under 15%. Sequenced here: PBMCs from blood, sampled roughly 24 months after vaccination. Receptors originate from a man in his fifties or sixties who received an inactivated influenza vaccine. The conserved cysteine and the conserved F or W are not part of the CDR3 here. Each record gives: V gene, CDR3 protein.

v_call: TRBV6-5; cdr3_aa: ASSYTGGGYGYT
v_call: TRBV20-1; cdr3_aa: SAREGNRDRGHEKLF
v_call: TRBV7-3; cdr3_aa: ASSSQGAGNTDTQY
v_call: TRBV4-3; cdr3_aa: ASSQEAENYGYT
v_call: TRBV7-2; cdr3_aa: ASRDRDSNGPQH
v_call: TRBV28; cdr3_aa: ASSQARGAGETQY
v_call: TRBV11-2; cdr3_aa: ASSLEGGYT
v_call: TRBV29-1; cdr3_aa: SAEGARTGELF
v_call: TRBV6-1; cdr3_aa: ASSPSFTGGITQPQH
v_call: TRBV20-1; cdr3_aa: SAIDRGVGVSPLH
v_call: TRBV12-3/TRBV12-4; cdr3_aa: ASSFQGLPNTEAF
v_call: TRBV6-1; cdr3_aa: ASSISGGGTQY
v_call: TRBV6-2/TRBV6-3; cdr3_aa: ASSRDRVTGNTIY
v_call: TRBV25-1; cdr3_aa: ASSRGTKSTGELF
v_call: TRBV7-8; cdr3_aa: ASSKQADPYEQY
v_call: TRBV10-3; cdr3_aa: AISNNREQLGEQY
v_call: TRBV20-1; cdr3_aa: SARGYRASDEQY
v_call: TRBV23-1; cdr3_aa: ASSQSLGTPEVETQY
v_call: TRBV2; cdr3_aa: ASKRLAGNADTQY
v_call: TRBV20-1; cdr3_aa: SARDLEVAAFDNEQF
v_call: TRBV6-2/TRBV6-3; cdr3_aa: ASTSTLLPSGRNNEQF
v_call: TRBV5-6; cdr3_aa: ASSLGQGGRYYYEQY
v_call: TRBV5-1; cdr3_aa: ASSLASFDGYT
v_call: TRBV20-1; cdr3_aa: SADLAGDADEQF
v_call: TRBV28; cdr3_aa: ASSLSGARLKGYT
v_call: TRBV29-1; cdr3_aa: SVGGGRNTGELF
v_call: TRBV29-1; cdr3_aa: SVFDGVRGYT
v_call: TRBV3-1; cdr3_aa: ASSSSDQETQY
v_call: TRBV29-1; cdr3_aa: SVDPGLTEAF
v_call: TRBV7-2; cdr3_aa: ASSFGPAQETQY
v_call: TRBV20-1; cdr3_aa: SASGTPSWAEAF
v_call: TRBV12-3/TRBV12-4; cdr3_aa: ASRDTGSSGNTIY
v_call: TRBV6-2/TRBV6-3; cdr3_aa: ASSPYYNEQF
v_call: TRBV7-9; cdr3_aa: ASSSQREGGYEQF
v_call: TRBV2; cdr3_aa: ASSEVGRGAYEQY
v_call: TRBV5-1; cdr3_aa: ASSLLGQTNYGYT
v_call: TRBV5-1; cdr3_aa: ASSLASGARGANVLT
v_call: TRBV7-2; cdr3_aa: ASSSQGASAPLH
v_call: TRBV7-9; cdr3_aa: ASSLNSQGTAPF
v_call: TRBV23-1; cdr3_aa: ASSHPVQETQY
v_call: TRBV6-2/TRBV6-3; cdr3_aa: ATRAWTGEETQY
v_call: TRBV12-3/TRBV12-4; cdr3_aa: ASSLNIQPQH
v_call: TRBV5-5; cdr3_aa: ASSPPGQGVHGELF
v_call: TRBV11-2; cdr3_aa: ASSPFPSTGEDSGANVLT
v_call: TRBV12-3/TRBV12-4; cdr3_aa: ASSPPAASGRANEQF
v_call: TRBV28; cdr3_aa: ASSFGDRINEQF
v_call: TRBV5-1; cdr3_aa: ASSRPPNTDTQY
v_call: TRBV7-2; cdr3_aa: ASGRREPYEQY
v_call: TRBV10-3; cdr3_aa: AITKSANNSPLH
v_call: TRBV29-1; cdr3_aa: SVDGGRIYNEQF
v_call: TRBV5-1; cdr3_aa: ASSLGRGGTGAETQY
v_call: TRBV7-2; cdr3_aa: ASSLQAGINYEQY
v_call: TRBV29-1; cdr3_aa: SGTSGGLGEQF
v_call: TRBV7-9; cdr3_aa: ASSSSGGYRTEAF
v_call: TRBV7-2; cdr3_aa: ASRWTSGSNGELF